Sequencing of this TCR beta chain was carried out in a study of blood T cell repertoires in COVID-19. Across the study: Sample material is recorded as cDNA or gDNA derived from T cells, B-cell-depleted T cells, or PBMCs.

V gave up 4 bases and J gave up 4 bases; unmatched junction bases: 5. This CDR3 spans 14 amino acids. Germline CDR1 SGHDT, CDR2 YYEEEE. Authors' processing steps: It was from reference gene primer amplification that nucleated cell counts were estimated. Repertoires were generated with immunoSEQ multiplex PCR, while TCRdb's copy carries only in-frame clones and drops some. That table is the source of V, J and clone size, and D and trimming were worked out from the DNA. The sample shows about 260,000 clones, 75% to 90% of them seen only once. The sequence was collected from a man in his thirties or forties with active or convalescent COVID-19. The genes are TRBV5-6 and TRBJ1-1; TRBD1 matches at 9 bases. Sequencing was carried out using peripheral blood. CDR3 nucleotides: TGTGCCAGCAGCCTAATGGACAGGGGCACTGAAGCTTTCTTT. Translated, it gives CASSLMDRGTEAFF.